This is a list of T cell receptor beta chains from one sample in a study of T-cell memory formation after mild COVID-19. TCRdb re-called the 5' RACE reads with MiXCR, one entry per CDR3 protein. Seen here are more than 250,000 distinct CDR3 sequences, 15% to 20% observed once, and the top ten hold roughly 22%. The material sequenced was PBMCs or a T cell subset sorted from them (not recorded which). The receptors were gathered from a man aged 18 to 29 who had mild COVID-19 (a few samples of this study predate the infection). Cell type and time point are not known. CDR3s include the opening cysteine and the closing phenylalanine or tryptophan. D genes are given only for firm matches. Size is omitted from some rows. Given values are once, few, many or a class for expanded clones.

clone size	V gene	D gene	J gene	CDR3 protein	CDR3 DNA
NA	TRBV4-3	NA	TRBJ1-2	CASSQDEGGPTYGYTF	TGCGCCAGCAGCCAAGATGAGGGGGGCCCCACGTATGGCTACACCTTC
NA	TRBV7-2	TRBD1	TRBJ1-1	CASNKPPGQGNTEAFF	TGTGCCAGCAACAAGCCCCCGGGACAGGGTAACACTGAAGCTTTCTTT
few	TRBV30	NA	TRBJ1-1	CAWSPGERNTEAFF	TGTGCCTGGTCACCTGGCGAGAGGAACACTGAAGCTTTCTTT
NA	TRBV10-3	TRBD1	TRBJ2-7	CAISELDRAYEQYF	TGTGCCATCAGTGAGTTGGACAGGGCCTACGAGCAGTACTTC
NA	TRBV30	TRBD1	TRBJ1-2	CAVPQGASGYGYTF	TGTGCCGTCCCTCAGGGGGCATCTGGCTATGGCTACACCTTC
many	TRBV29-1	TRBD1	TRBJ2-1	CSVEVIGQGPNDEQFF	TGCAGCGTTGAAGTGATTGGACAGGGGCCAAATGATGAGCAGTTCTTC
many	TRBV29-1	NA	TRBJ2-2	CSVETFKGTGELFF	TGCAGCGTTGAAACGTTCAAGGGGACCGGGGAGCTGTTTTTT
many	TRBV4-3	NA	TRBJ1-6	CASSQVNNSPLHF	TGCGCCAGCAGCCAAGTAAATAATTCACCCCTCCACTTT
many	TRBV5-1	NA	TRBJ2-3	CASSLGGNTDTQYF	TGCGCCAGCAGCTTGGGCGGAAATACAGATACGCAGTATTTT
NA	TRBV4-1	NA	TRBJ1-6	CASSQGNSPLHF	TGCGCCAGCAGCCAAGGGAATTCACCCCTCCACTTT
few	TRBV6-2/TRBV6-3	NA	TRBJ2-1	CASSFGTGRPPGQFF	TGTGCCAGCAGTTTCGGTACAGGGAGGCCCCCGGGGCAGTTCTTC
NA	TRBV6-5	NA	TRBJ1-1	CASSYPGTTGAFF	TGTGCCAGCAGTTACCCGGGGACGACAGGAGCTTTCTTT
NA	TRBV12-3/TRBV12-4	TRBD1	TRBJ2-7	CASSRMGTGKGEQYF	TGTGCCAGCAGCCGCATGGGGACAGGGAAAGGCGAGCAGTACTTC
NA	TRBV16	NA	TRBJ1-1	CASSPARSGTEAFF	TGTGCCAGCAGCCCTGCCAGGAGTGGCACTGAAGCTTTCTTT
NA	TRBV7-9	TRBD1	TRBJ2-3	CASIGDRGFTDTQYF	TGTGCCAGCATCGGCGACAGGGGGTTCACAGATACGCAGTATTTT
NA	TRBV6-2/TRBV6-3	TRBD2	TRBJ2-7	CASSWGLAVIYEQYF	TGTGCCAGCAGTTGGGGACTAGCGGTTATTTACGAGCAGTACTTC
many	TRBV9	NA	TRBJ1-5	CASSVAWDQPQHF	TGTGCCAGCAGCGTAGCTTGGGATCAGCCCCAGCATTTT
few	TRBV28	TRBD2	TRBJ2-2	CASSLCRRGSCTGELFF	TGTGCCAGCAGTTTATGCAGGCGGGGGAGCTGCACCGGGGAGCTGTTTTTT
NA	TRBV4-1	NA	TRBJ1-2	CASSQGALRQNYGYTF	TGCGCCAGCAGCCAAGGGGCTTTGAGGCAGAACTATGGCTACACCTTC
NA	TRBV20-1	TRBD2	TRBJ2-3	CSAPPRTSGALRTDTQYF	TGCAGTGCCCCACCTCGGACTAGCGGGGCCCTTCGCACGGATACGCAGTATTTT
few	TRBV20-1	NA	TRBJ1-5	CSASPIHQPQHF	TGCAGTGCTAGTCCGATTCACCAGCCCCAGCATTTT
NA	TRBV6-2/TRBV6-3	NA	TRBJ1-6	CASSRRKGYYNSPLHF	TGTGCCAGCAGCCGCCGAAAGGGGTATTATAATTCACCCCTCCACTTT
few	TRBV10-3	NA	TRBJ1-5	CAISESRQPQHF	TGTGCCATCAGTGAGTCGCGTCAGCCCCAGCATTTT
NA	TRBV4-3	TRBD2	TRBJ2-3	CASSRSLAGETDTQYF	TGCGCCAGCAGCCGTAGCCTAGCGGGCGAGACAGATACGCAGTATTTT
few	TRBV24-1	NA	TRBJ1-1	CATSAGDTEAFF	TGTGCCACCAGTGCGGGGGACACTGAAGCTTTCTTT
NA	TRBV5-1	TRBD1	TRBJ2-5	CASSRTTTGRETQYF	TGCGCCAGCAGCAGAACCACGACAGGGAGAGAGACCCAGTACTTC
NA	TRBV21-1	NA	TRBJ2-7	CAMGGQGTLEQYF	TGTGCTATGGGGGGACAGGGAACTTTGGAGCAGTACTTC
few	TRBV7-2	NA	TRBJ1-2	CASRPILGNYGYTF	TGTGCCAGCAGACCCATATTGGGGAACTATGGCTACACCTTC
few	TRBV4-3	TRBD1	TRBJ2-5	CASSQTTGYQETQYF	TGCGCCAGCAGCCAGACGACAGGGTACCAAGAGACCCAGTACTTC
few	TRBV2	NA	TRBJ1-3	CATRFTTSGNTIYF	TGTGCCACCAGATTTACAACCTCTGGAAACACCATATATTTT
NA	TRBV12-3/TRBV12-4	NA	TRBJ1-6	CASSLKNSPLHF	TGTGCCAGCAGTTTAAAGAATTCACCCCTCCACTTT
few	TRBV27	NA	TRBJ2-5	CASKGPGWETQYF	TGTGCCAGCAAGGGTCCTGGCTGGGAGACCCAGTACTTC
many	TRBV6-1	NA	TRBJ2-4	CASRSGGGAIQYF	TGTGCCAGCAGGAGTGGGGGTGGTGCCATTCAGTACTTC
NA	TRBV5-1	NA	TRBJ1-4	CASRQDITNEKLFF	TGCGCCAGCCGCCAGGACATCACTAATGAAAAACTGTTTTTT
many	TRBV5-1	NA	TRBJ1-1	CASSLGLSTEAFF	TGCGCCAGCAGCTTGGGTCTGTCCACTGAAGCTTTCTTT
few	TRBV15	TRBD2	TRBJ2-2	CATSRSRLAGDYTGELFF	TGTGCCACCAGCAGATCGAGGCTAGCGGGGGACTACACCGGGGAGCTGTTTTTT
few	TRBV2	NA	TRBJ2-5	CASSEFGLEETQYF	TGTGCCAGCAGTGAATTCGGGCTAGAGGAGACCCAGTACTTC
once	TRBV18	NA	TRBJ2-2	CASSPRGGSAGELFF	TGTGCCAGCTCACCAAGAGGAGGGTCGGCCGGGGAGCTGTTTTTT
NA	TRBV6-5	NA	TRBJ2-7	CASSQSRNGGVREQYF	TGTGCCAGCAGTCAGTCTCGAAACGGGGGAGTGAGAGAGCAGTACTTC
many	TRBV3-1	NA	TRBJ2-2	CASRYTGELFF	TGTGCCAGCCGATACACCGGGGAGCTGTTTTTT
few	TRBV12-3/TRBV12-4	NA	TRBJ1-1	CASSWRKWDGNTEAFF	TGTGCCAGCAGTTGGCGGAAATGGGACGGGAACACTGAAGCTTTCTTT
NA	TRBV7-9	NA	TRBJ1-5	CASSPDRYNQPQHF	TGTGCCAGCAGCCCCGACAGATATAATCAGCCCCAGCATTTT
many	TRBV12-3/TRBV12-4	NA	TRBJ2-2	CASSPRRLRGTGELFF	TGTGCCAGCAGTCCTAGGAGACTCCGGGGCACCGGGGAGCTGTTTTTT
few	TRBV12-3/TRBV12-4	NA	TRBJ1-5	CASSLSGGRGQPQHF	TGTGCCAGCAGTTTATCTGGGGGTCGAGGGCAGCCCCAGCATTTT
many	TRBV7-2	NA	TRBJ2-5	CASSVAVQETQYF	TGTGCCAGCAGTGTAGCGGTCCAAGAGACCCAGTACTTC
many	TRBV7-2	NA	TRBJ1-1	CASSSHHGTEAFF	TGTGCCAGCAGCTCCCATCACGGCACTGAAGCTTTCTTT
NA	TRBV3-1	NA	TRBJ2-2	CASSHNQNTGELFF	TGTGCCAGCAGCCATAATCAGAACACCGGGGAGCTGTTTTTT
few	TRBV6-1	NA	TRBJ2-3	CASSTRGATDTQYF	TGTGCCAGCAGCACGAGGGGGGCCACAGATACGCAGTATTTT
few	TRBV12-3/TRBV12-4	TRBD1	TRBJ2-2	CASSYDRGFDTGELFF	TGTGCCAGCAGTTATGACAGGGGATTTGACACCGGGGAGCTGTTTTTT
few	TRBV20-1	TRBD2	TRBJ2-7	CSATSAGGIRRGSYEQYF	TGCAGTGCTACCTCAGCGGGGGGCATCCGAAGGGGTTCATACGAGCAGTACTTC
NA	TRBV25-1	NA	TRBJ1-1	CASRGGSNTEAFF	TGTGCCAGCAGGGGAGGGAGTAACACTGAAGCTTTCTTT